This entry is about one T cell receptor (beta chain). The antigen it recognizes is unknown. There are no base qualities to consult, and no much larger clone falls within one base. The collaborating institutions used their own protocols to collect whole blood in K2EDTA tubes. For TCRbeta analysis, collaborators shipped samples in one of three forms: frozen whole blood, isolated PBMCs, or DNA extracted from either of those sample types. The immunoSEQ Assay, a bias-controlled multiplex PCR, was used to amplify TCRbeta CDR3 regions from genomic DNA. From the authors' description of their analysis: The number of nucleated cells in each sample was estimated from the amplification of reference gene primers within the assay. To quantify the absolute abundance of each unique TCRbeta CDR3 rearrangement, sequence reads were collapsed and filtered. For each sample, productive Simpson clonality was calculated as the square root of Simpson's diversity index over productive rearrangements. Drawn from immuneACCESS, this table holds only the in-frame rearrangements with V and J called that TCRdb kept. Clones are partly lost; checked studies trace under half to an unresolved V gene and leave the rest unexplained. V, J and clone size derive from that table, while D and trimming were established from the DNA sequence. The sample includes about 36,000 clones, with approximately 86% observed a single time. The biggest ten clones account for 14% of the sample.

CDR1 and CDR2 are drawn from the germline V gene: SNHLY, FYNNEI. V drops 10 bases and J drops 4 bases, leaving 20 bases in between. Including the terminal cysteine and phenylalanine, the CDR3 comprises 15 residues. This entry keeps only the CDR3 DNA: 45 bases, framed from base 1. These data originate in a study of blood T cell repertoires in COVID-19 (dated by TCRdb to 2018 to 2021). Broadly, across the study: Samples covering the acute and convalescent phases of COVID-19 were provided by collaborators in the United States, Italy and Spain. The prospective study material was composed of cDNA or gDNA derived from T cells, B-cell-depleted T cells, or PBMCs. Deeply sampled blood TCRbeta repertoires from subjects exposed to, actively infected with, or recovered from COVID-19 were included in the dataset. A freely available public database, intended as a resource for researchers studying the immune response to SARS-CoV-2, is where the repertoires were released. The samples were drawn from the first 160 participants of the ongoing ImmuneRACE study and from more than 1,000 subjects provided by 6 global collaborators. Sample metadata almost always included a de-identified subject ID, COVID-19 status, age in years and sex. Where available, HLA class I and class II types were obtained from metadata supplied by the sample provider rather than from assay-based typing. What the authors observed across the whole study: How much clinical and demographic metadata was included differed by source and by participant, and the metadata was provided uncurated.

Material for sequencing was peripheral blood. The rearranged segments are TRBV2 and TRBJ2-1, with TRBD2 tentatively as D gene (5 bases match). The TCR sequence derives from a human donor in a cohort sampled during active COVID-19. The CDR3 has the sequence CAIATRSGNYNEQFF. The DNA sequence follows: TGTGCCATAGCCACTCGGAGCGGAAATTACAATGAGCAGTTCTTC. With the portions outside the CDR3 filled from the reference TRBV2 and TRBJ2-1 genes, the complete variable region becomes EPEVTQTPSHQVTQMGQEVILRCVPISNHLYFYWYRQILGQKVEFLVSFYNNEISEKSEIFDDQFSVERPDGSNFTLKIRSTKLEDSAMYFCAIATRSGNYNEQFFGPGTRLTVL.